Each of the 32 T cell receptor beta chains below was sequenced from the same sample in a study of a mutant IDH1 vaccine in newly diagnosed glioma. Described time point: baseline, week 1 (first vaccination visit). The treatment denotes: pre-vaccination baseline after standard-of-care therapy. Clones were read by immunoSEQ multiplex PCR, and TCRdb kept only the in-frame ones, dropping some. The sample yields approximately 16,000 clones, 95% seen once. The sequencing here drew on peripheral blood mononuclear cells (PBMCs), taken from a glioma patient treated with radiotherapy, temozolomide or both. The receptors come from a woman aged 18-29 years with glioma. Some clones in this sample may be carry-over from other donors' samples.

This clone was picked up one time. This chain's CDR3 is CASSFEGQYTEAFF. CDR3 in DNA: TGCGCCAGCAGCTTCGAAGGACAATACACTGAAGCTTTCTTT. This chain connects TRBV5-1 to TRBJ1-1, with a tentative D call TRBD1 (5 bases). Per the germline V gene, CDR1 is SGHRS and CDR2 is YFSETQ. V dropped 2 bases and J dropped 3 bases, with 11 bases sitting between them. The length of the CDR3 is 14 residues.

The V and J genes are TRBV19 and TRBJ1-1; TRBD1 aligns across 12 bases. From germline, CDR1 is LNHDA and CDR2 SQIVND (reference sequence). This CDR3 contains 17 residues. Unmatched junction bases numbered 6, after V lost 3 bases and J lost 1 base. In DNA form, the CDR3 reads TGTGCCAGTAGTATCCGGGACAGGGGGCGTTGGAACACTGAAGCTTTCTTT. Translation gives CASSIRDRGRWNTEAFF.

The rearrangement uses TRBV19 and TRBJ2-5, with D perhaps TRBD2 (6 bases). The germline V and J ends were trimmed by 1 base and 0 bases, with 9 bases remaining between them. In germline, CDR1 is LNHDA, CDR2 SQIVND (reference sequence). The CDR3 contains 15 residues. In DNA form, the CDR3 reads TGTGCCAGTAGTATAGGCGGGACGAACCAAGAGACCCAGTACTTC. Protein sequence: CASSIGGTNQETQYF.

The rearrangement uses TRBV15 and TRBJ2-3; D is unclear. The CDR3 consists of 15 residues. V was clipped by 0 bases and J by 2 bases, with 9 bases between them. Germline V gives CDR1 LNHNV, CDR2 YYDKDF (reference sequence). The DNA for the CDR3 is TGTGCCACCAGCAGAGACGGGCGGTACACAGATACGCAGTATTTT. Translating gives CATSRDGRYTDTQYF.

The chain employs TRBV5-6 and TRBJ1-1; D gene uncertain. CDR1 is SGHDT and CDR2 is YYEEEE in the germline V gene. Trimming left V 4 bases short and J 0 bases short, with 13 bases between. The CDR3 has 15 amino acids. The CDR3 DNA sequence: TGTGCCAGCAGCCGTGTGCCCGTTATGAACACTGAAGCTTTCTTT. Translated, it gives CASSRVPVMNTEAFF.

This clone was observed once. The chain employs TRBV10-3 and TRBJ1-1; D is unclear. Trimming took 7 bases from V and 0 from J, leaving 12 bases between them. CDR1 and CDR2 (germline): ENHRY, SYGVKD. This CDR3 comprises 14 residues. In nucleotides, the CDR3 is TGTGCCATCACTGGGGAGCTTTTGAACACTGAAGCTTTCTTT. It specifies CAITGELLNTEAFF.

This chain joins TRBV7-2 and TRBJ2-1, with D unresolved. The V and J ends lost 5 bases and 5 bases respectively, with 13 bases between them. CDR3 size: 14 residues. Germline V CDR1 and CDR2: SGHTA, FQGNSA. CDR3 nucleotide sequence: TGTGCCAGCAGCCTCCGGAGCTGGGACAATGAGCAGTTCTTC. Amino acids: CASSLRSWDNEQFF. The whole variable domain, filled in from reference TRBV7-2 and TRBJ2-1, reads GAGVSQSPSNKVTEKGKDVELRCDPISGHTALYWYRQSLGQGLEFLIYFQGNSAPDKSGLPSDRFSAERTGGSVSTLTIQRTQQEDSAVYLCASSLRSWDNEQFFGPGTRLTVL.

This clone was counted a single time. The rearrangement links TRBV7-3 to TRBJ2-1, with TRBD2 as a possible D gene (6 bases). Looked up from germline, CDR1 is SGHTA and CDR2 is FQGTGA. Trimming stripped 5 bases from V and 2 bases from J, with 13 bases between. The CDR3 runs 15 residues. CDR3: CASSRVLAAYNEQFF. In DNA form, the CDR3 reads TGTGCCAGCAGCCGGGTACTAGCCGCCTACAATGAGCAGTTCTTC. The full variable domain, with the rest looked up from reference TRBV7-3 and TRBJ2-1, is GAGVSQTPSNKVTEKGKYVELRCDPISGHTALYWYRQSLGQGPEFLIYFQGTGAADDSGLPNDRFFAVRPEGSVSTLKIQRTERGDSAVYLCASSRVLAAYNEQFFGPGTRLTVL.

The rearrangement uses TRBV5-1 and TRBJ2-5; the match to TRBD2 covers 10 bases. The CDR3 is 15 residues long. Losses at the gene ends were 3 bases for V and 5 bases for J; bases not matched to a gene: 7. Germline lookup yields CDR1 SGHRS and CDR2 YFSETQ. CDR3 region: CASSSPSGSGETQYF. Here the CDR3 DNA reads TGCGCCAGCAGCTCCCCTAGCGGGAGCGGTGAGACCCAGTACTTC.

The chain employs TRBV7-8 and TRBJ2-7, with D perhaps matching TRBD2 (6 bases). Trimming cost V 5 bases and J 1 base, with 12 bases left between them. CDR1 and CDR2 (germline): SGHVS, FQNEAQ. The CDR3 has 14 residues. The CDR3, as DNA: TGTGCCAGCAGCCCTTCGGGGACTTCCTACGAGCAGTACTTC. This codes for CASSPSGTSYEQYF.

This CDR3 is CASSLAPSGSGSDTQYF. Here the CDR3 DNA reads TGTGCCAGCAGCTTAGCCCCTAGCGGGAGTGGTTCAGATACGCAGTATTTT. The chain uses TRBV7-2 and TRBJ2-3; 10 bases agree with TRBD2. Trimming cost V 0 bases and J 4 bases; bases outside gene matches: 7. CDR1 SGHTA and CDR2 FQGNSA come from the germline V gene. This CDR3 is built from 17 residues.

This clone was recorded only once. The gene calls are TRBV2 and TRBJ1-5; D is possibly TRBD1 (5 bases). Germline assignment: CDR1 SNHLY and CDR2 FYNNEI. This CDR3 is 13 amino acids long. Trimming stripped 4 bases from V and 4 bases from J, with 8 bases between. For the CDR3, the DNA is TGTGCCAGCAGTGCGGCAGGGAATCAGCCCCAGCATTTT. Its protein product is CASSAAGNQPQHF.

The rearrangement joins TRBV2 to TRBJ2-7; D is possibly TRBD1 or TRBD2 (6 bases each). V shed 11 bases and J shed 0 bases, with 11 bases lying between them. Germline V gene data show CDR1 as SNHLY and CDR2 as FYNNEI. The CDR3 extends over 12 amino acids. CDR3 bases: TGTGCCGGGAGGACAGTCTCCTACGAGCAGTACTTC. Translated, it gives CAGRTVSYEQYF.

The chain joins TRBV11-2 to TRBJ2-3; TRBD1 matches at 7 bases. The V gene's germline CDR1 is SGHAT and CDR2 FQNNGV. CDR3 length: 14 amino acids. The V segment lost 5 bases and the J segment 4 bases; nucleotides outside the gene matches: 6. CDR3 DNA: TGTGCCAGCAGCGTAAGACAGGGAGCAGATACGCAGTATTTT. It codes for CASSVRQGADTQYF. The whole variable domain, remainder taken from reference TRBV11-2 and TRBJ2-3, is EAGVAQSPRYKIIEKRQSVAFWCNPISGHATLYWYQQILGQGPKLLIQFQNNGVVDDSQLPKDRFSAERLKGVDSTLKIQPAKLEDSAVYLCASSVRQGADTQYFGPGTRLTVL.

This chain uses TRBV30 with TRBJ1-1; D might be TRBD1 (5 bases). Trimming stripped 8 bases from V and 5 bases from J, with 18 bases between. Germline V lookup: CDR1 GTSNPN, CDR2 SVGIG (reference sequence). The CDR3 totals 13 residues. CDR3 in DNA: TGTGCCAGCCAAGCGGGGGTGCGGACTGAAGCTTTCTTT. Encoded protein: CASQAGVRTEAFF. The complete variable domain, with remaining parts taken from reference TRBV30 and TRBJ1-1, reads SQTIHQWPATLVQPVGSPLSLECTVEGTSNPNLYWYRQAAGRGLQLLFYSVGIGQISSEVPQNLSASRPQDRQFILSSKKLLLSDSGFYLCASQAGVRTEAFFGQGTRLTVV.

The V gene is TRBV7-8, the J gene TRBJ1-4; D is unclear. Germline loops: CDR1 SGHVS, CDR2 FQNEAQ. Trimming removed 1 base at V and 7 bases at J, with 4 bases between. The CDR3 is 12 residues long. The CDR3 loop is CASSLVSEKLFF. DNA of the CDR3: TGTGCCAGCAGCTTAGTGTCTGAAAAACTGTTTTTT.

The chain has TRBV7-2 and TRBJ2-7, with D possibly being TRBD2 (6 bases). The CDR3 loop spans 16 amino acids. Trimming removed 2 bases from V and 4 bases from J, with 18 bases in between. Germline-derived CDR1 and CDR2 are SGHTA and FQGNSA. The CDR3 region has the DNA TGTGCCAGCAGCTTATTGGTAGTGGGGGGAATTTACGAGCAGTACTTC. Its translation: CASSLLVVGGIYEQYF.

This chain links TRBV27 with TRBJ1-5, with 8 bases aligning to TRBD1. V trimming: 9 bases; J trimming: 1 base; junction bases outside the gene matches: 5. The germline V gene has CDR1 MNHEY and CDR2 SMNVEV (reference sequence). The CDR3 is made up of 14 amino acids. The CDR3 DNA follows: TGTGCCAGTAGGACAGGGTGGAGCAATCAGCCCCAGCATTTT. Residues: CASRTGWSNQPQHF.

V gene TRBV28 combines with J gene TRBJ1-3; D gene unclear. Germline assignment: CDR1 MDHEN and CDR2 SYDVKM. This CDR3 is built from 14 residues. The ends were cut back, 8 bases at V and 0 bases at J, with 11 bases in the middle. The CDR3 DNA sequence: TGTGCCAGCTTCAAGAGTATCTCTGGAAACACCATATATTTT. This sequence encodes CASFKSISGNTIYF.

The chain employs TRBV5-1 and TRBJ2-1; D is perhaps TRBD1 (6 bases). The germline V gene encodes CDR1 SGHRS and CDR2 YFSETQ. The germline V and J ends were trimmed by 0 bases and 7 bases, with 17 bases remaining between them. The CDR3 spans 16 residues. The chain's CDR3 is CASSLAPQGSGNEQFF. The CDR3 DNA follows: TGCGCCAGCAGCTTGGCCCCACAGGGTTCGGGAAATGAGCAGTTCTTC. Complete variable domain (other parts from reference TRBV5-1 and TRBJ2-1): KAGVTQTPRYLIKTRGQQVTLSCSPISGHRSVSWYQQTPGQGLQFLFEYFSETQRNKGNFPGRFSGRQFSNSRSEMNVSTLELGDSALYLCASSLAPQGSGNEQFFGPGTRLTVL.

This clone has just one count. This chain connects TRBV19 to TRBJ2-7, with TRBD1 identical over 7 bases. V was pared by 5 bases and J by 2 bases, with 9 bases of the junction left unmatched. CDR3 size: 15 residues. Germline CDR1 reads LNHDA; CDR2 reads SQIVND (reference sequence). CDR3 sequence: CASSLESGTAYEQYF. CDR3 coding DNA: TGTGCCAGTAGTTTGGAGTCCGGGACAGCCTACGAGCAGTACTTC. Variable domain in full (rest from reference TRBV19 and TRBJ2-7): DGGITQSPKYLFRKEGQNVTLSCEQNLNHDAMYWYRQDPGQGLRLIYYSQIVNDFQKGDIAEGYSVSREKKESFPLTVTSAQKNPTAFYLCASSLESGTAYEQYFGPGTRLTVT.

The V gene is TRBV6-6, the J gene TRBJ2-7, with D perhaps TRBD1 (6 bases). Germline V CDR1 and CDR2: MNHNY, SVGAGI (reference sequence). This CDR3 has 14 amino acids. Trimming removed 4 bases from V and 1 base from J, with 11 bases in between. The CDR3: CASSWTQGSYEQYF. In nucleotides, the CDR3 is TGTGCCAGCAGTTGGACACAGGGTTCCTACGAGCAGTACTTC.

The V and J genes are TRBV6-1 and TRBJ1-4, with TRBD1 as a possible D gene (6 bases). Germline V lookup: CDR1 MNHNS, CDR2 SASEGT. Trimming shortened V by 6 bases and J by 13 bases, and 18 bases separated the two germline ends. The CDR3 spans 13 residues. The CDR3 here is CASRQQGAAGLFF. DNA of the CDR3: TGTGCCAGCAGGCAACAGGGAGCCGCTGGACTGTTTTTT.

The V call is TRBV2, the J call TRBJ1-6, with 8 positions matching TRBD1. Germline CDR1 and CDR2: SNHLY and FYNNEI. The CDR3 is 14 amino acids. Trimming took 6 bases from V and 7 from J; bases not matched to a gene: 5. CDR3 loop: CASRVDRENSPLHF. The CDR3, as DNA: TGTGCCAGCAGGGTGGACAGGGAAAATTCACCCCTCCACTTT.

The chain employs TRBV4-3 and TRBJ2-5, with TRBD2 matching over 10 bases. CDR1 and CDR2 from the germline V gene are LGHNA and YSLEER. V lost 0 bases to trimming and J lost 5 bases; unmatched junction nucleotides: 12. The CDR3 runs to 18 residues. In DNA, the CDR3 is TGCGCCAGCAGCCAAGATCTGGCTAGCGGGAGTTTGAAGGAGACCCAGTACTTC. Translation: CASSQDLASGSLKETQYF.

This clone was seen only once. This chain uses TRBV4-2 with TRBJ1-4; 8 bases map to TRBD1. This CDR3 spans 16 amino acids. With 6 bases clipped from V and 5 bases from J, the junction kept 11 bases outside the gene matches. Germline CDR1 LGHNA, CDR2 YNFKEQ. In nucleotides, the CDR3 is TGTGCCAGCAGACCCGACGGACAGGGACTAAATGAAAAACTGTTTTTT. Protein: CASRPDGQGLNEKLFF.

The genes are TRBV5-3 and TRBJ2-4, with D possibly matching TRBD1 (6 bases). TRBV5-3 belongs to the ORF category, with a function that is uncertain. Trimming cost V 0 bases and J 2 bases, with 15 bases left between them. The CDR3 loop spans 17 amino acids. The CDR3 DNA follows: TGTGCCAGAAGCTTGGAGACAGGTCTAATTACCAAAAACATTCAGTACTTC. Translation: CARSLETGLITKNIQYF.

V and J are TRBV6-6 and TRBJ2-5; D uncertain. Trimming shortened V by 2 bases and J by 5 bases, and 9 bases separated the two germline ends. CDR1 is MNHNY, CDR2 SVGAGI, per germline (reference sequence). CDR3 size: 13 residues. CDR3 DNA sequence: TGTGCCAGCAGTTACGAGGCAGGCGAGACCCAGTACTTC. Translating gives CASSYEAGETQYF.

V gene TRBV15 combines with J gene TRBJ2-7, with 10 nucleotides matching TRBD1. Per the germline V gene, CDR1 is LNHNV and CDR2 is YYDKDF (reference sequence). The CDR3 is 16 residues long. The J segment lost 4 bases and the V segment lost 2 bases, leaving 8 bases of the junction unmatched. The CDR3: CATSRSNRDRGYEQYF. The CDR3 DNA is TGTGCCACCAGCAGATCAAACCGGGACAGGGGATACGAGCAGTACTTC.

The CDR3 here is CASSRDPGQETQYF. CDR3 DNA sequence: TGTGCCAGCAGCAGAGACCCGGGACAAGAGACCCAGTACTTC. The V call is TRBV11-2, the J call TRBJ2-5; possibly TRBD2 for D (5 bases). The CDR3 has 14 amino acids. Trimming took off 5 bases at V and 2 bases at J, with 12 bases between the two ends. The V gene's germline CDR1 is SGHAT and CDR2 FQNNGV.

In this sample, this clone turned up once. The gene calls are TRBV18 and TRBJ2-3, with a tentative D call TRBD2 (6 bases). Germline V CDR1 and CDR2: KGHSH, LQKENI. V was pared by 3 bases and J by 2 bases, with 18 bases between. The CDR3 has 17 amino acids. Here the CDR3 DNA reads TGTGCCAGCTCACCGTCCCGGGGCCGCGGGGACACAGATACGCAGTATTTT. Protein sequence: CASSPSRGRGDTDTQYF.

The rearrangement uses TRBV10-3 and TRBJ1-1; D may be TRBD1 (6 bases). CDR1 is ENHRY and CDR2 is SYGVKD in the germline V gene. Deletions cut 10 bases from V and 5 bases from J, with 17 bases between. The CDR3 runs to 13 residues. The CDR3 sequence is CASLSRGQTEAFF. CDR3 in DNA: TGTGCCAGCCTGAGCCGGGGACAAACTGAAGCTTTCTTT.